This TCR beta chain was found in a study of neoadjuvant anti-PD-1 for oral cavity cancer. There are 14 residues in the CDR3. Germline V gene sequence: CDR1 SGHVS, CDR2 FNYEAQ. V lost 1 base, J lost 3 bases, and 3 bases stayed unmatched. Time point noted: after neoadjuvant nivolumab, at surgical resection. Patients were newly diagnosed with stage II-IVA oral cavity squamous cell carcinoma without prior systemic or radiation treatment. Most tumor samples had 4 to 6 ug input DNA in two replicates. Using immunoSEQ multiplex PCR, the repertoire was profiled, and TCRdb retains in-frame clones only, with some absent. This sample has about 15,000 clones; 40% occur once, and the top ten carry less than 45%.

This receptor was identified in a person between 40 and 85 years old with oral cavity squamous cell carcinoma. Sequenced here: tumor tissue, sampled after nivolumab (anti-PD-1) treatment. The chain couples TRBV7-6 to TRBJ2-7; 7 nucleotides match TRBD2. CDR3 sequence (DNA): TGTGCCAGCAGCTTAGTTGCGGGGGACTACGAGCAGTACTTC. Translated: CASSLVAGDYEQYF.